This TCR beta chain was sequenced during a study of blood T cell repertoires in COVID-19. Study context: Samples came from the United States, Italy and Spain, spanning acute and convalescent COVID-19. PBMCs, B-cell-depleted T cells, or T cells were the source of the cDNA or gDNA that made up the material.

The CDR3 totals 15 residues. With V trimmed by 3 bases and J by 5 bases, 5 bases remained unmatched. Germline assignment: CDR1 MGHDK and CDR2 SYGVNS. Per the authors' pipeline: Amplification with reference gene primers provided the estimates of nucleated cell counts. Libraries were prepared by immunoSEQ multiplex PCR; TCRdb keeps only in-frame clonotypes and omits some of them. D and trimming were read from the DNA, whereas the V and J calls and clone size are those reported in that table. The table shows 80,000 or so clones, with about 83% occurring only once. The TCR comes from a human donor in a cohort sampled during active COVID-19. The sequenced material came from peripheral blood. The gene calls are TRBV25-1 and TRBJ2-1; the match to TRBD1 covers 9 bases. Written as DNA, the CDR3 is TGTGCCAGCAGTGAGCGGAGACAGGGGGACAATGAGCAGTTCTTC. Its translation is CASSERRQGDNEQFF.